This T cell receptor (beta chain) was identified during a study of identical twins. In germline, CDR1 is MGHDK, CDR2 SYGVNS. CDR3 length equals 18 residues. V dropped 1 base and J dropped 4 bases, with 20 bases sitting between them. This clonotype was detected a few times. TCRdb itself ran the 5' RACE reads through MiXCR, one entry per CDR3 protein. The table includes 1.5 million to 2 million distinct CDR3 sequences, under 35% detected once. Sequenced input: cord blood. The chain is built from TRBV25-1 and TRBJ2-4; D possibly uses TRBD1 or TRBD2 (6 bases each). This clonotype was sampled from a newborn girl in good health. CDR3: CASSESAGSGAIKNIQYF. The CDR3 bases are TGTGCCAGCAGTGAATCCGCGGGGTCGGGGGCCATAAAAAACATTCAGTACTTC.